The 9 T cell receptor beta chains presented below share a single source sample, sequenced in a study of T cell repertoires in chronic hepatitis B. The protocol was immunoSEQ multiplex PCR, while the TCRdb copy is restricted to in-frame clones and leaves out a portion. The table lists roughly 200 clones, 80% to 85% of them singletons. The sample was total CD8+ T cells from PBMCs. These TCRs come from a human donor with chronic hepatitis B virus infection.

The V and J genes are TRBV29-1 and TRBJ2-7; D remains unclear. With 1 base removed from V and 4 bases from J, the gap between germline ends came to 5 bases. CDR3 length: 11 amino acids. Germline V gene data show CDR1 as SQVTM and CDR2 as ANQGSEA. The DNA of the CDR3 is TGCAGCGTTGAAGGGGGATACGAGCAGTACTTC. It is translated as CSVEGGYEQYF.

The chain joins TRBV5-6 to TRBJ1-2; D is ambiguous. Deletions cut 1 base from V and 5 bases from J, with 9 bases between. Germline V CDR1 and CDR2: SGHDT, YYEEEE. The CDR3 has 13 amino acids. The CDR3 loop is CASSLLSGYGYTF. DNA of the CDR3: TGTGCCAGCAGCTTGTTAAGTGGGTATGGCTACACCTTC.

This clone was picked up one time. The chain joins TRBV15 to TRBJ1-6, with a possible D match to TRBD1 (6 bases). The CDR3 loop spans 15 amino acids. The ends were cut back, 6 bases at V and 5 bases at J, with 14 bases in the middle. Germline V CDR1 and CDR2: LNHNV, YYDKDF (reference sequence). CDR3 region: CATSESRGDNSPLHF. Here the CDR3 DNA reads TGTGCCACCAGTGAAAGCAGGGGAGATAATTCACCCCTCCACTTT.

This chain uses TRBV5-6 with TRBJ2-7; TRBD2 might be the D (7 bases). The germline V and J ends were trimmed by 4 bases and 6 bases, with 11 bases remaining between them. The CDR3 loop spans 12 amino acids. Germline assignment: CDR1 SGHDT and CDR2 YYEEEE. CDR3 bases: TGTGCCAGCAGCCCGGGGGGCGGCGAGCAGTACTTC. As protein: CASSPGGGEQYF. Variable domain in full (rest from reference TRBV5-6 and TRBJ2-7): DAGVTQSPTHLIKTRGQQVTLRCSPKSGHDTVSWYQQALGQGPQFIFQYYEEEERQRGNFPDRFSGHQFPNYSSELNVNALLLGDSALYLCASSPGGGEQYFGPGTRLTVT.

The chain recombines TRBV29-1 with TRBJ1-3; D is unclear. V dropped 2 bases and J dropped 0 bases, with 11 bases sitting between them. Germline values: CDR1 SQVTM, CDR2 ANQGSEA. This CDR3 region has 15 residues. The CDR3 reads CSVEQAESSGNTIYF. CDR3 coding DNA: TGCAGCGTTGAACAGGCAGAAAGCTCTGGAAACACCATATATTTT.

This clone was observed once. The chain is built from TRBV19 and TRBJ2-5; 10 bases align to TRBD2. Germline lookup yields CDR1 LNHDA and CDR2 SQIVND (reference sequence). The V segment lost 4 bases and the J segment 5 bases; nucleotides outside the gene matches: 7. The CDR3 contains 15 residues. CDR3 protein: CASSTGTSEVETQYF. CDR3 DNA sequence: TGTGCCAGTAGTACCGGGACTAGCGAGGTGGAGACCCAGTACTTC.

The rearrangement links TRBV11-1 to TRBJ2-3; unclear D gene. Germline V gene data show CDR1 as SGHAT and CDR2 as FQDESV (reference sequence). CDR3 size: 11 residues. Trimming cost V 3 bases and J 3 bases, with 1 base left between them. DNA of the CDR3: TGTGCCAGCAGCTTTACAGATACGCAGTATTTT. As protein: CASSFTDTQYF.

V and J are TRBV2 and TRBJ1-3; D is uncertain. Germline CDR1 and CDR2: SNHLY and FYNNEI. This CDR3 spans 15 amino acids. The V gene lost 6 bases and the J gene lost 0 bases, with 12 bases spanning the gap. CDR3 nucleotides: TGTGCCAGCAGCCCCCTTGGGGACTCTGGAAACACCATATATTTT. It specifies CASSPLGDSGNTIYF.

The chain carries TRBV19 and TRBJ2-1; no reliable D call. In germline, CDR1 is LNHDA, CDR2 SQIVND (reference sequence). Trimming took off 5 bases at V and 0 bases at J, with 5 bases between the two ends. This CDR3 region has 13 residues. The CDR3: CASSLASYNEQFF. CDR3 nucleotide sequence: TGTGCCAGTAGTTTAGCCTCCTACAATGAGCAGTTCTTC.